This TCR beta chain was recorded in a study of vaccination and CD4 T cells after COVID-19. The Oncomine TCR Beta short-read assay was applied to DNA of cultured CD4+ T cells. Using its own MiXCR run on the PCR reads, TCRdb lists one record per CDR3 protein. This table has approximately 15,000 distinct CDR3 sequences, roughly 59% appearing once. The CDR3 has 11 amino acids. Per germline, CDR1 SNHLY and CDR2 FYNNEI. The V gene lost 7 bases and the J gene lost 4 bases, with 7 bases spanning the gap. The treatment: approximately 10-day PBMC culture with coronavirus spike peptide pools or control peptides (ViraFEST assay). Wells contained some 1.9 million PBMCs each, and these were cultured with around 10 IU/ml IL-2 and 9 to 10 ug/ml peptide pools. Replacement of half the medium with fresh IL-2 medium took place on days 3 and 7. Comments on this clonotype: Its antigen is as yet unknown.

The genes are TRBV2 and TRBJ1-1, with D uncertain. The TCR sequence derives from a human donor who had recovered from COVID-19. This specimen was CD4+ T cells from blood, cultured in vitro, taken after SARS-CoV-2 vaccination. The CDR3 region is CASTPLTEAFF. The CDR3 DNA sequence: TGTGCCAGCACCCCACTCACTGAAGCTTTCTTT.